A selection of T cell receptor beta chains follows, all from one sample in a study of spatial heterogeneity in lung cancer. TCRdb called the 5' RACE reads again in MiXCR, with one record for every CDR3 protein. The data hold around 120,000 distinct CDR3 sequences, with 9% to 15% observed a single time. Sequencing used PBMCs, obtained at follow-up. These receptor sequences come from a male donor with early-stage non-small cell lung cancer. Each CDR3 is given with its conserved first and last residue. The D gene is left open where the match is weak. Expanded clones are given a class, and other clones once, few, many or no size at all.

CDR3 length: 14; J gene: TRBJ1-4; clone size: NA; D gene: NA; V gene: TRBV5-5; CDR3 DNA: TGTGCCAGCAGCTTGGAGGGCCTTAATGAAAAACTGTTTTTT; CDR3 protein: CASSLEGLNEKLFF
CDR3 length: 14; J gene: TRBJ2-7; clone size: NA; D gene: TRBD2; V gene: TRBV20-1; CDR3 DNA: TGCAGTGCTACCTCCGGGATCGGGGGGAACGAGCAGTACTTC; CDR3 protein: CSATSGIGGNEQYF
CDR3 length: 15; J gene: TRBJ2-2; clone size: many; D gene: NA; V gene: TRBV5-1; CDR3 DNA: TGCGCCAGCAGCCCGGGGCAGGGGAACACCGGGGAGCTGTTTTTT; CDR3 protein: CASSPGQGNTGELFF
CDR3 length: 14; J gene: TRBJ2-1; clone size: NA; D gene: TRBD2; V gene: TRBV7-2; CDR3 DNA: TGTGCCAGCAGCTTAACTAGCGGGGGCCATGAGCAGTTCTTC; CDR3 protein: CASSLTSGGHEQFF
CDR3 length: 13; J gene: TRBJ1-2; clone size: many; D gene: NA; V gene: TRBV5-4; CDR3 DNA: TGTGCCAGCAGGGATGCGGGGGGCGGGAGCTACACCTTC; CDR3 protein: CASRDAGGGSYTF
CDR3 length: 14; J gene: TRBJ1-3; clone size: many; D gene: NA; V gene: TRBV11-3; CDR3 DNA: TGTGCCAGCAGCCTTGGGAGCTCTGGAAACACCATATATTTT; CDR3 protein: CASSLGSSGNTIYF
CDR3 length: 15; J gene: TRBJ2-3; clone size: NA; D gene: TRBD1; V gene: TRBV5-1; CDR3 DNA: TGCGCCAGCAGCGTGGGGGGACAGGGAACAGATACGCAGTATTTT; CDR3 protein: CASSVGGQGTDTQYF
CDR3 length: 15; J gene: TRBJ1-5; clone size: many; D gene: NA; V gene: TRBV7-2; CDR3 DNA: TGTGCCAGCAGCTTAGCTACATTCGGAACTCAGCCCCAGCATTTT; CDR3 protein: CASSLATFGTQPQHF
CDR3 length: 15; J gene: TRBJ2-1; clone size: few; D gene: TRBD2; V gene: TRBV5-6; CDR3 DNA: TGTGCCAGCAGCTCGGGACTAGCGGGGGACGGTGAGCAGTTCTTC; CDR3 protein: CASSSGLAGDGEQFF
CDR3 length: 15; J gene: TRBJ2-3; clone size: NA; D gene: NA; V gene: TRBV7-2; CDR3 DNA: TGTGCCAGCAGGTCCCCCGGCTCGCTGGTCGATACGCAGTATTTT; CDR3 protein: CASRSPGSLVDTQYF
CDR3 length: 10; J gene: TRBJ2-7; clone size: NA; D gene: TRBD1; V gene: TRBV20-1; CDR3 DNA: TGCAGTGCTACTAGGGACAGGGAGTACTTC; CDR3 protein: CSATRDREYF
CDR3 length: 14; J gene: TRBJ2-5; clone size: many; D gene: TRBD2; V gene: TRBV3-1; CDR3 DNA: TGTGCCAGCAGCCCCACTAGCGGGAAAGAGACCCAGTACTTC; CDR3 protein: CASSPTSGKETQYF
CDR3 length: 14; J gene: TRBJ2-1; clone size: few; D gene: NA; V gene: TRBV7-3; CDR3 DNA: TGTGCCAGCAGCTTAACGGACGGCTACAATGAGCAGTTCTTC; CDR3 protein: CASSLTDGYNEQFF
CDR3 length: 16; J gene: TRBJ2-5; clone size: many; D gene: NA; V gene: TRBV7-2; CDR3 DNA: TGTGCCAGCAGCTTATTCCCCGGGGGACAGCTCGAGACCCAGTACTTC; CDR3 protein: CASSLFPGGQLETQYF
CDR3 length: 13; J gene: TRBJ1-1; clone size: many; D gene: NA; V gene: TRBV20-1; CDR3 DNA: TGCAGTGCTAGAGGCGGTGCGCGCACTGAAGCTTTCTTT; CDR3 protein: CSARGGARTEAFF
CDR3 length: 13; J gene: TRBJ1-1; clone size: NA; D gene: NA; V gene: TRBV12-3/TRBV12-4; CDR3 DNA: TGTGCCAGCAGGGAAAGGGGCGGCACTGAAGCTTTCTTT; CDR3 protein: CASRERGGTEAFF
CDR3 length: 15; J gene: TRBJ2-5; clone size: few; D gene: TRBD1; V gene: TRBV7-2; CDR3 DNA: TGTGCCAGCAGCTTAGGGAACAGGGGAACAGGGACCCAGTACTTC; CDR3 protein: CASSLGNRGTGTQYF
CDR3 length: 17; J gene: TRBJ2-7; clone size: many; D gene: NA; V gene: TRBV7-8; CDR3 DNA: TGTGCCAGCAGCGTTCCGAGGACAGCCCTATCCACCTACGAGCAGTACTTC; CDR3 protein: CASSVPRTALSTYEQYF
CDR3 length: 17; J gene: TRBJ1-5; clone size: few; D gene: NA; V gene: TRBV7-8; CDR3 DNA: TGTGCCAGCAGCTTAGAGCAAGGGAACAGGCAGCATCAGCCCCAGCATTTT; CDR3 protein: CASSLEQGNRQHQPQHF
CDR3 length: 14; J gene: TRBJ2-2; clone size: NA; D gene: NA; V gene: TRBV9; CDR3 DNA: TGTGCCGATGGTGGGACATCGAACACCGGGGAGCTGTTTTTT; CDR3 protein: CADGGTSNTGELFF
CDR3 length: 14; J gene: TRBJ2-1; clone size: few; D gene: NA; V gene: TRBV28; CDR3 DNA: TGTGCCAGCAGTTTACCGGGGGCCGTGGATGAGCAGTTCTTC; CDR3 protein: CASSLPGAVDEQFF
CDR3 length: 14; J gene: TRBJ2-7; clone size: few; D gene: NA; V gene: TRBV19; CDR3 DNA: TGTGCCAGTAGTATACGGGGGCGGTCCTACGAGCAGTACTTC; CDR3 protein: CASSIRGRSYEQYF
CDR3 length: 15; J gene: TRBJ1-2; clone size: many; D gene: TRBD1; V gene: TRBV7-2; CDR3 DNA: TGTGCCAGCAGCTTAGTATACAGGGGGTCCTATGGCTACACCTTC; CDR3 protein: CASSLVYRGSYGYTF
CDR3 length: 15; J gene: TRBJ2-3; clone size: few; D gene: NA; V gene: TRBV4-3; CDR3 DNA: TGCGCCAGCAGCCCTTATGAGGGAGCCACAGATACGCAGTATTTT; CDR3 protein: CASSPYEGATDTQYF
CDR3 length: 15; J gene: TRBJ1-1; clone size: NA; D gene: TRBD1; V gene: TRBV7-9; CDR3 DNA: TGTGCCAGCAGATCGGGACAGTACTATAACACTGAAGCTTTCTTT; CDR3 protein: CASRSGQYYNTEAFF
CDR3 length: 14; J gene: TRBJ2-3; clone size: many; D gene: NA; V gene: TRBV10-3; CDR3 DNA: TGTGCCATCAGTCCCGGGGCTAGCGCAGATACGCAGTATTTT; CDR3 protein: CAISPGASADTQYF
CDR3 length: 14; J gene: TRBJ2-3; clone size: few; D gene: TRBD1; V gene: TRBV5-1; CDR3 DNA: TGCGCCAGCAGCTCCGACAGGGGCACAGATACGCAGTATTTT; CDR3 protein: CASSSDRGTDTQYF
CDR3 length: 15; J gene: TRBJ2-5; clone size: many; D gene: NA; V gene: TRBV20-1; CDR3 DNA: TGCAGTGCTAGAGAACTGGTCAGGGTGAGAGAGACCCAGTACTTC; CDR3 protein: CSARELVRVRETQYF
CDR3 length: 17; J gene: TRBJ2-5; clone size: many; D gene: NA; V gene: TRBV5-1; CDR3 DNA: TGCGCCAGCAGCTTGTTTGGGGACCCGAGAAGGAGAGAGACCCAGTACTTC; CDR3 protein: CASSLFGDPRRRETQYF
CDR3 length: 16; J gene: TRBJ2-2; clone size: NA; D gene: TRBD1; V gene: TRBV6-5; CDR3 DNA: TGTGCCAGCAGCCGACCGGACAGGGGGCTTTCCGGGGAGCTGTTTTTT; CDR3 protein: CASSRPDRGLSGELFF
CDR3 length: 14; J gene: TRBJ2-3; clone size: many; D gene: TRBD1; V gene: TRBV10-3; CDR3 DNA: TGTGCCATCAGCGGGACAGGGAGCTCAGATACGCAGTATTTT; CDR3 protein: CAISGTGSSDTQYF
CDR3 length: 13; J gene: TRBJ2-5; clone size: few; D gene: NA; V gene: TRBV4-2; CDR3 DNA: TGTGCCAGCAGCCAACAGCGAGGGGAGACCCAGTACTTC; CDR3 protein: CASSQQRGETQYF